A selection of T cell receptor beta chains follows, all from one sample in a study of cytomegalovirus exposure and HLA in healthy donors. Repertoires were generated with immunoSEQ multiplex PCR, while TCRdb's copy carries only in-frame clones and drops some. The table has over 150,000 clones, around 75% seen once. Material for sequencing was PBMCs. These receptors were taken from a male donor in good health and CMV-seronegative. CDR3s include the opening cysteine and the closing phenylalanine or tryptophan. The order of the fields is D gene, V gene, J gene, clone size, CDR3 protein, CDR3 DNA. A D gene is named only where the DNA matches it firmly. Size is omitted from some rows. Given values are once, few, many or a class for expanded clones.

>TRBD1|TRBV5-6|TRBJ1-2|NA
CASSLVTGKSYTF
TGTGCCAGCAGCTTGGTGACAGGGAAGAGCTACACCTTC
>TRBD1|TRBV12-5|TRBJ1-2|NA
CASGLAGTGRLQDYGYTF
TGTGCTAGTGGTTTGGCCGGGACAGGGAGGTTACAAGACTATGGCTACACCTTC
>NA|TRBV6-1|TRBJ1-5|few
CASSLGGGSNQPQHF
TGTGCCAGCAGTTTAGGGGGGGGAAGCAATCAGCCCCAGCATTTT
>NA|TRBV7-9|TRBJ1-3|few
CASSPGRGNTIYF
TGTGCCAGCAGCCCCGGGAGGGGAAACACCATATATTTT
>TRBD2|TRBV9|TRBJ2-1|NA
CASSYTSGEPYNEQFF
TGTGCCAGCAGCTATACTAGCGGGGAACCCTACAATGAGCAGTTCTTC
>NA|TRBV28|TRBJ2-7|NA
CASSLPPGVLEQYF
TGTGCCAGCAGTTTACCGCCAGGGGTGCTCGAGCAGTACTTC
>NA|TRBV7-3|TRBJ2-7|NA
CASSYQGSDREQYF
TGTGCCAGCAGCTATCAGGGCAGCGATCGCGAGCAGTACTTC
>TRBD2|TRBV27|TRBJ2-2|NA
CASTPPGGMDTGELFF
TGTGCCAGCACCCCGCCGGGGGGGATGGACACCGGGGAGCTGTTTTTT
>NA|TRBV6-1|TRBJ2-2|NA
CASSPQGTNTGELFF
TGTGCCAGCAGTCCACAGGGCACGAACACCGGGGAGCTGTTTTTT
>NA|TRBV5-4|TRBJ1-5|few
CASSLEGEQPQHF
TGTGCCAGCAGCTTGGAGGGGGAACAGCCCCAGCATTTT
>TRBD2|TRBV7-9|TRBJ2-1|NA
CSSSYTGTSGIISYNEQFF
TGTTCCAGCAGCTATACCGGGACTAGCGGGATAATTTCCTACAATGAGCAGTTCTTC
>NA|TRBV27|TRBJ1-6|few
CASSWRTGDNSPLHF
TGTGCCAGCAGTTGGCGGACGGGAGATAATTCACCCCTCCACTTT
>TRBD1|TRBV15|TRBJ1-1|NA
CATSRVRTGATEAFF
TGTGCCACCAGCAGGGTCAGGACAGGGGCGACTGAAGCTTTCTTT
>TRBD1|TRBV19|TRBJ2-3|NA
CASSWDRSGRDTQYF
TGTGCCAGTAGTTGGGACAGGTCCGGGCGAGATACGCAGTATTTT
>TRBD2|TRBV9|TRBJ2-1|NA
CASSVLAGDNEQFF
TGTGCCAGCAGCGTACTAGCGGGAGACAATGAGCAGTTCTTC
>NA|TRBV15|TRBJ1-1|NA
CATSRDRGRNTEAFF
TGTGCCACCAGCAGAGATCGCGGTAGGAACACTGAAGCTTTCTTT
>TRBD2|TRBV27|TRBJ2-1|once
CASSDGTSGYNEQFF
TGTGCCAGCAGTGATGGGACTAGCGGTTACAATGAGCAGTTCTTC
>NA|TRBV2|TRBJ1-2|NA
CASSELKGQANYGYTF
TGTGCCAGCAGTGAGTTAAAAGGACAAGCTAACTATGGCTACACCTTC
>TRBD1|TRBV7-8|TRBJ2-1|NA
CAAGGRTYNEQFF
TGTGCCGCAGGGGGCCGAACCTACAATGAGCAGTTCTTC
>NA|TRBV6-5|TRBJ2-4|NA
CASRSGTTKNIQYF
TGTGCCAGCAGGTCGGGGACAACCAAAAACATTCAGTACTTC
>NA|TRBV7-9|TRBJ1-2|NA
CASSLSAGAGYTF
TGTGCCAGCAGCTTAAGTGCGGGGGCTGGCTACACCTTC
>NA|TRBV18|TRBJ1-3|NA
CASSPPTAYSGNTIYF
TGTGCCAGCTCACCCCCGACAGCTTACTCTGGAAACACCATATATTTT
>TRBD2|TRBV6-5|TRBJ2-7|NA
CASSYGGAGGSYEQYF
TGTGCCAGCAGTTATGGGGGAGCGGGGGGATCCTACGAGCAGTACTTC
>TRBD1|TRBV18|TRBJ2-7|few
CASSPGQGAGKSYEQYF
TGTGCCAGCTCACCGGGACAGGGGGCAGGAAAGTCCTACGAGCAGTACTTC
>TRBD2|TRBV6-4|TRBJ2-1|NA
CASTVAGDEQFF
TGTGCCAGCACGGTAGCGGGAGATGAGCAGTTCTTC
>NA|TRBV4-3|TRBJ1-2|few
CASSQSSGGYTF
TGCGCCAGCAGCCAGTCTTCAGGTGGCTACACCTTC
>NA|TRBV30|TRBJ1-1|NA
CAWSGGGKAEAFF
TGTGCCTGGAGTGGGGGAGGGAAGGCTGAAGCTTTCTTT
>NA|TRBV29-1|TRBJ1-3|NA
CSVAGQGGNTIYF
TGCAGCGTCGCAGGGCAGGGCGGAAACACCATATATTTT